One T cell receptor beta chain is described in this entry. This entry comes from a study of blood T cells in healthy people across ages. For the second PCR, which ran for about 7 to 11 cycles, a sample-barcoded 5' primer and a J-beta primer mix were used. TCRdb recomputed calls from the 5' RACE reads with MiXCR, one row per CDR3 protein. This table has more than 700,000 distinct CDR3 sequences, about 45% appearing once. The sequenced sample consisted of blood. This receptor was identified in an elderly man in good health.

The chain's CDR3 is CATRTGESSYNEQYF. For the CDR3, the DNA is TGTGCCACTCGGACAGGGGAGAGCTCCTACAATGAGCAGTACTTC. The chain recombines TRBV10-3 with TRBJ2-7; 9 nucleotides line up with TRBD1. After removal of 10 bases from V and 7 bases from J, the junction contained 17 bases not matched to a gene. The CDR3 totals 15 residues. Germline CDR1 ENHRY, CDR2 SYGVKD.